This TCR beta chain was obtained from a study of T cell repertoires in cytomegalovirus infection. At the level of the study: An indication of both CMV infection and matching HLA type came from public TCR beta signatures.

This clonotype was seen a handful of times. Its antigen is undetermined. The CDR3 runs 14 residues. V shed 4 bases and J shed 8 bases, with 14 bases lying between them. Germline lookup yields CDR1 SEHNR and CDR2 FQNEAQ (reference sequence). MiXCR, run by TCRdb on the reads, gives a single entry per CDR3 protein. Found here are about 570,000 distinct CDR3 sequences, roughly 42% of them singletons; the top ten hold about 48%. The clonotype comes from a human donor in good health (CMV status not recorded). Some clones in this sample may be carry-over from other donors' samples. V gene TRBV7-9 combines with J gene TRBJ1-4; no clear D. This specimen consisted of cultured PBMCs, obtained from culture after CMV antigen stimulation. This CDR3 is CASSSDPHREKLFF. The CDR3 DNA follows: TGTGCCAGCAGCTCCGACCCTCACCGGGAAAAACTGTTTTTT.